The entry below describes one TCR beta chain. The sample comes from a study of shared clonotypes between healthy human individuals. This CDR3 spans 14 amino acids. With 8 bases removed from V and 6 bases from J, the gap between germline ends came to 17 bases. Germline CDR1 and CDR2: MNHEY and SMNVEV (reference sequence). CD45RO negativity and positive selection for CCR7 defined naive CD8 cells, a population that excluded terminally differentiated effector memory CD45RA+ cells. Original handling: Owing to the provision of junction-only sequences devoid of quality scores by immunoSEQ, filtering differed. Sequencing used immunoSEQ multiplex PCR; TCRdb keeps in-frame clones, though not all of them. That table is the source of V, J and clone size, and D and trimming were worked out from the DNA. The top ten clones hold around 1.7% of a sample with approximately 2,200,000 clones, around 93% of them seen once.

This TCR derives from a man aged 18 to 29 in good health. Some clones in this sample may be carry-over from other donors' samples. The V gene is TRBV27, the J gene TRBJ1-5, with D possibly TRBD1 on 5 matching bases. The source material was naive CD8+ T cells from PBMCs. The CDR3 spells CASALLWGSQPQHF. The CDR3 bases are TGTGCCAGCGCGCTGCTATGGGGGAGTCAGCCCCAGCATTTT.